This entry lists 15 T cell receptor beta chains sequenced from one sample in a study of technical replicates of blood from a handful of donors. Clones were read by immunoSEQ multiplex PCR, and TCRdb kept only the in-frame ones, dropping some. The sample consists of approximately 70,000 clones, approximately 90% of them appearing once. Sequenced input: T cells isolated from PBMCs. The receptors stem from a human donor in good health.

The gene calls are TRBV29-1 and TRBJ1-4; D call uncertain. V was pared by 3 bases and J by 9 bases, with 8 bases between. The CDR3 is made up of 11 amino acids. Per germline, CDR1 SQVTM and CDR2 ANQGSEA. The CDR3 DNA reads TGCAGCGTTGACCCCATCCAAAAACTGTTTTTT. Translated: CSVDPIQKLFF.

V and J are TRBV19 and TRBJ2-7; 9 bases agree with TRBD2. J was trimmed by 3 bases and V by 7 bases; bases with no gene match: 10. From germline, CDR1 is LNHDA and CDR2 SQIVND (reference sequence). The CDR3 is made up of 15 amino acids. The chain's CDR3 is CASMGTGTSIYEQYF. The CDR3, as DNA: TGTGCCAGTATGGGGACCGGGACTAGCATCTACGAGCAGTACTTC.

The chain combines TRBV10-2 with TRBJ2-5, with 7 nucleotides matching TRBD1. This CDR3 region has 12 residues. V trimming: 8 bases; J trimming: 5 bases; junction bases outside the gene matches: 5. Germline lookup yields CDR1 WSHSY and CDR2 SAAADI. The CDR3 bases are TGCGCCAGCTCCGAGGGACAGGAGACCCAGTACTTC. Translated, it gives CASSEGQETQYF.

This rearrangement joins TRBV15 to TRBJ1-1; TRBD1 matches 8 bases. Germline-derived CDR1 and CDR2 are LNHNV and YYDKDF (reference sequence). The CDR3 is 14 residues long. After removal of 0 bases from V and 7 bases from J, the junction contained 4 bases not matched to a gene. The CDR3 reads CATSRDRGRDEAFF. The CDR3, as DNA: TGTGCCACCAGCAGAGACAGGGGGCGAGATGAAGCTTTCTTT.

The rearrangement uses TRBV28 and TRBJ2-7; 11 bases are a match to TRBD1. J gave up 5 bases and V 5 bases, and 14 bases lay outside the gene matches. The CDR3 spans 17 residues. Germline CDR1 and CDR2: MDHEN and SYDVKM. In nucleotides, the CDR3 is TGTGCCAGCAGTGTAGGATCCGGGACAGGGGGGTGGGACGAGCAGTACTTC. Protein sequence: CASSVGSGTGGWDEQYF. The whole variable domain, filled in from reference TRBV28 and TRBJ2-7, reads DVKVTQSSRYLVKRTGEKVFLECVQDMDHENMFWYRQDPGLGLRLIYFSYDVKMKEKGDIPEGYSVSREKKERFSLILESASTNQTSMYLCASSVGSGTGGWDEQYFGPGTRLTVT.

The chain couples TRBV5-4 to TRBJ1-2; possibly TRBD1 for D (5 bases). V dropped 4 bases and J dropped 8 bases, with 15 bases sitting between them. The CDR3 contains 13 residues. CDR1 and CDR2 from the germline V gene are SGHNT and YYREEE (reference sequence). This chain's CDR3 is CASSNSRVSGYTF. CDR3 bases: TGTGCCAGCAGCAATAGCAGGGTTTCGGGCTACACCTTC.

This chain uses TRBV7-2 with TRBJ2-1; 10 bases align to TRBD2. V lost 0 bases and J lost 7; bases outside the gene matches: 6. CDR1 and CDR2 (germline): SGHTA, FQGNSA. This CDR3 is 16 amino acids long. The DNA of the CDR3 is TGTGCCAGCAGCTTAGCCTCTAGCGGGAGTTGGAATGAGCAGTTCTTC. Translation: CASSLASSGSWNEQFF.

CDR3 DNA: TGTGCCAGCAGTTTTTTCGGGAACACAGATACGCAGTATTTT. This codes for CASSFFGNTDTQYF. J is TRBJ2-3 and V is TRBV6-5; weak D call: TRBD2 (5 bases). The CDR3 covers 14 residues. Germline lookup yields CDR1 MNHEY and CDR2 SVGAGI. The V and J ends lost 4 bases and 2 bases respectively, with 10 bases between them.

The V call is TRBV21-1, the J call TRBJ2-6; TRBD1, the D gene given by the table, was not confirmed from the DNA. TRBV21-1 is an annotated pseudogene. This CDR3 is 18 amino acids long. CDR3 DNA sequence: TGTGCCAGCAGCATCCTGACAGGGGACCACTCTGGGGCCAACGTCCTGACTTTC. The encoded protein is CASSILTGDHSGANVLTF.

The V and J genes are TRBV19 and TRBJ1-5; no reliable D call. This CDR3 region has 14 residues. The V gene lost 0 bases and the J gene lost 6 bases, with 9 bases spanning the gap. Germline CDR1 LNHDA, CDR2 SQIVND (reference sequence). The CDR3 sequence is CASSIDGEVQPQHF. In DNA, the CDR3 is TGTGCCAGTAGTATAGATGGGGAGGTTCAGCCCCAGCATTTT.

This chain links TRBV7-2 with TRBJ2-4; D gene unclear. Trimming removed 0 bases at V and 8 bases at J, with 14 bases between. Looked up from germline, CDR1 is SGHTA and CDR2 is FQGNSA. The CDR3 has 15 residues. This CDR3 reads CASSLARLDMDIQYF. As DNA, the CDR3 is TGTGCCAGCAGCTTAGCGCGGCTAGATATGGACATTCAGTACTTC.

The V call is TRBV30, the J call TRBJ2-1, with D possibly being TRBD2 (6 bases). With 2 bases removed from V and 4 bases from J, the gap between germline ends came to 15 bases. This CDR3 spans 15 amino acids. The V gene's germline CDR1 is GTSNPN and CDR2 SVGIG (reference sequence). The CDR3 loop is CAWSSVSGAYNEQFF. CDR3 sequence (DNA): TGTGCCTGGAGTTCAGTTAGCGGAGCGTACAATGAGCAGTTCTTC.

V and J are TRBV2 and TRBJ2-6, with D hard to call. V lost 8 bases to trimming and J lost 0 bases, with 11 bases between them. The CDR3 is 15 residues long. The germline gives CDR1 SNHLY, CDR2 FYNNEI. In DNA form, the CDR3 reads TGTGCCAGCTCTCCAAGCCTCTCTGGGGCCAACGTCCTGACTTTC. This sequence encodes CASSPSLSGANVLTF.

The J gene is TRBJ1-2, the V gene TRBV7-8; TRBD1 matches at 9 bases. Unmatched junction bases numbered 21, after V lost 5 bases and J lost 8 bases. Looked up from germline, CDR1 is SGHVS and CDR2 is FQNEAQ. The CDR3 consists of 18 residues. CDR3: CASSLTTWGGQGPSGYTF. In DNA, the CDR3 is TGTGCCAGCAGCCTTACAACCTGGGGGGGACAGGGCCCCTCCGGCTACACCTTC.

V and J are TRBV9 and TRBJ1-1; possible D gene TRBD1, 6 bases. The CDR3 is 11 residues long. The germline V gene has CDR1 SGDLS and CDR2 YYNGEE. The germline V and J ends were trimmed by 3 bases and 10 bases, with 10 bases remaining between them. CDR3 protein: CASSDDRRAFF. CDR3 sequence (DNA): TGTGCCAGCAGCGACGACAGGAGAGCTTTCTTT.